This TCR beta chain appears in the sequencing data of a study of blood T cell repertoires in COVID-19. At the level of the study: Researchers got acute and convalescent COVID-19 samples from the United States, Italy and Spain. The analysed material was cDNA or gDNA that came from T cells, B-cell-depleted T cells, or PBMCs.

The CDR3 spans 18 residues. Germline CDR1 reads SGHDN; CDR2 reads FVKESK. The ends lost 4 bases at V and 5 bases at J; junction bases unmatched: 14. Seattle-derived patients entered the study during active infection and were followed longitudinally. In the source study's methods: Counts of nucleated cells, estimated from reference gene primer amplification, were obtained. Generated by immunoSEQ multiplex PCR, the TCRdb table keeps only in-frame clones and is missing some. V and J calls and clone size follow that table, whereas D and trimming were derived from the DNA. The sample lists about 350,000 clones, roughly 90% occurring once.

Input material: peripheral blood. This clonotype was obtained from a woman aged 55-69 years with COVID-19, enrolled during active disease. V and J are TRBV14 and TRBJ2-1; TRBD1 agrees at 10 bases. The CDR3 bases are TGTGCCAGCAGCCGAGCATTTTACCGGGACAGGGGACACAATGAGCAGTTCTTC. Amino acid sequence: CASSRAFYRDRGHNEQFF.